Shown below are 6 T cell receptor beta chains from a single sample sequenced in a study of blood T cell repertoires in COVID-19. Clones were sequenced by immunoSEQ multiplex PCR, and TCRdb holds only the in-frame ones, with some missing. Of under 35,000 clones in the sample, around 89% were seen once. Material: peripheral blood. The receptors were gathered from a human donor in a cohort sampled during active COVID-19.

The chain links TRBV20-1 to TRBJ2-7, with D maybe TRBD2 (6 bases). CDR3 length: 11 amino acids. Germline lookup yields CDR1 DFQATT and CDR2 SNEGSKA (reference sequence). The DNA for the CDR3 is TGCAGGGCGGGGACCTCTTACGAGCAGTACTTC. Its translation: CRAGTSYEQYF.

CDR3 bases: TGCAGTGGCGGGACCTCCTACGAGCAGTACTTC. Its protein product is CSGGTSYEQYF. This chain links TRBV20-1 with TRBJ2-7; weak D call: TRBD2 (6 bases). With 7 bases removed from V and 0 bases from J, the gap between germline ends came to 7 bases. CDR3 length: 11 residues. In germline, CDR1 is DFQATT, CDR2 SNEGSKA (reference sequence).

The chain has TRBV18 and TRBJ2-1; no reliable D call. CDR3 length: 12 amino acids. Germline-derived CDR1 and CDR2 are KGHSH and LQKENI. V gave up 3 bases and J gave up 10 bases, with 10 bases separating them. The CDR3, as DNA: TGTGCCAGCTCACCGGTAGCTGGGGAGCAGTTCTTC. This codes for CASSPVAGEQFF.

The chain employs TRBV4-2 and TRBJ2-7, with TRBD2 identical over 8 bases. This CDR3 comprises 17 residues. In germline, CDR1 is LGHNA, CDR2 YNFKEQ. With V trimmed by 0 bases and J by 1 base, 8 bases remained unmatched. The CDR3 bases are TGTGCCAGCAGCCAAGATGGGGATAGCGGGGCGTCCTACGAGCAGTACTTC. Protein sequence: CASSQDGDSGASYEQYF.

The V gene is TRBV9, the J gene TRBJ2-1; TRBD2 might be the D (5 bases). Germline V gene lookup returns CDR1 SGDLS and CDR2 YYNGEE. The V end was cut by 4 bases, the J end by 7 bases, with 12 bases between. CDR3 length: 13 amino acids. CDR3 protein: CASSSAPGNEQFF. The CDR3 region has the DNA TGTGCCAGCAGCTCGGCCCCGGGGAATGAGCAGTTCTTC.

The V and J genes are TRBV6-4 and TRBJ1-5; D might be TRBD1 (5 bases). Trimming took 11 bases from V and 3 from J, leaving 14 bases between them. Germline CDR1 reads MRHNA; CDR2 reads SNTAGT. There are 13 residues in the CDR3. CDR3 nucleotides: TGTGCCTCGGTCAGGGATAACAATCAGCCCCAGCATTTT. Amino acids: CASVRDNNQPQHF.